The 2 T cell receptor beta chains given below trace back to one sample, sequenced in a study of metastatic and nonmetastatic thyroid tumors. TCRdb used MiXCR to call clones anew from the PCR reads. The sample includes 23,000 or so clones, more than 20% seen only once; the top ten take about 30%. Not a single patient had been given any form of treatment at any point before undergoing thyroid surgery. The specimen was blood. All receptors come from a male donor with papillary thyroid cancer or a benign thyroid nodule (not recorded which). Some clones in this sample may be carry-over from other donors' samples.

This clone was seen a few times. The V and J genes are TRBV6-1 and TRBJ1-1; 7 nucleotides agree with TRBD1. The trim removed 8 bases at V and 7 bases at J, leaving 13 bases unmatched. This CDR3 region has 14 residues. The germline V gene has CDR1 MNHNS and CDR2 SASEGT. CDR3 coding DNA: TGTGCCAGCTCCTTTTACCGGGGGACAGTTGAAGCTTTCTTT. The encoded protein is CASSFYRGTVEAFF.

This clone was recorded at least ten times. This chain uses TRBV4-1 with TRBJ2-3; possible D gene TRBD1, 6 bases. Trimming cost V 0 bases and J 3 bases, with 13 bases left between them. CDR1 is MGHRA, CDR2 YSYEKL, per germline. This CDR3 region has 16 residues. CDR3 residues: CASSQEGGTGTDTQYF. CDR3 in DNA: TGCGCCAGCAGCCAAGAAGGGGGTACGGGTACAGATACGCAGTATTTT.